This paragraph covers one TCR beta chain sequence. Method: immunoSEQ multiplex PCR; TCRdb's copy keeps in-frame clones and lacks some. The sample lists about 180,000 clones, roughly 80% occurring once. This sample is part of a study of blood T cell repertoires in COVID-19. The germline gives CDR1 LNHNV, CDR2 YYDKDF (reference sequence). Trimming took 1 base from V and 3 from J, leaving 21 bases between them. The CDR3 length is 19 residues. The sequencing input was peripheral blood. The source is a human donor in a cohort sampled during active COVID-19. The V and J genes are TRBV15 and TRBJ1-4, with D possibly TRBD1 on 6 matching bases. CDR3 in amino acids: CATSRAYLGATHPNEKLFF. The DNA of the CDR3 is TGTGCCACCAGCAGAGCCTATTTGGGGGCGACGCACCCTAATGAAAAACTGTTTTTT.